This entry lists 21 T cell receptor beta chains sequenced from one sample in a study of cytomegalovirus exposure and HLA in healthy donors. PCR was performed using 60 Vbeta and 13 Jbeta primers. TCRdb's table, derived via immunoSEQ multiplex PCR, lists solely in-frame clones and lacks some. Seen here are more than 90,000 clones, approximately 70% observed once, and the top ten hold around 9%. The sample taken for sequencing was PBMCs. These receptors all come from a man aged 25-45 years in good health and CMV-seropositive.

CDR3 nucleotides: TGCGCCAGCAGCTTGATCGACCTATGGGGGGATGAGCAGTTCTTC. Translating it yields CASSLIDLWGDEQFF. The chain employs TRBV5-1 and TRBJ2-1, with a tentative D call TRBD2 (6 bases). V lost 1 base, J lost 8 bases, and 16 bases lay in between. The CDR3 sequence is 15 residues long. CDR1 and CDR2 (germline): SGHRS, YFSETQ. Full variable domain (outside the CDR3, taken from reference TRBV5-1 and TRBJ2-1): KAGVTQTPRYLIKTRGQQVTLSCSPISGHRSVSWYQQTPGQGLQFLFEYFSETQRNKGNFPGRFSGRQFSNSRSEMNVSTLELGDSALYLCASSLIDLWGDEQFFGPGTRLTVL.

This sequence joins TRBV7-3 and TRBJ2-3; 9 bases fit TRBD2. Trimming took 5 bases from V and 4 from J; bases not matched to a gene: 10. The CDR3 consists of 16 residues. Germline V lookup: CDR1 SGHTA, CDR2 FQGTGA. The CDR3 here is CASSQRAGGGPDTQYF. CDR3 nucleotides: TGTGCCAGCAGCCAACGTGCGGGGGGGGGCCCAGATACGCAGTATTTT.

The chain carries TRBV4-1 and TRBJ2-5; 11 bases match TRBD2. Germline V gene sequence: CDR1 MGHRA, CDR2 YSYEKL. V was clipped by 5 bases and J by 2 bases; unmatched bases: 7. The CDR3 loop spans 16 amino acids. DNA for the CDR3: TGCGCCAGCAGCTACCGACTAGCGGGGTCGCAAGAGACCCAGTACTTC. Encoded protein: CASSYRLAGSQETQYF.

This chain connects TRBV9 to TRBJ2-2; D is unresolved. This CDR3 has 17 amino acids. CDR1 SGDLS and CDR2 YYNGEE come from the germline V gene. V was cut by 3 bases and J by 4 bases, with 19 bases left in between. CDR3 nucleotides: TGTGCCAGCAGCGCCCTAGTGACCCCGCGAGGCACCGGGGAGCTGTTTTTT. Translation gives CASSALVTPRGTGELFF.

This clone occurred once. The chain recombines TRBV28 with TRBJ1-1; 10 bases map to TRBD1. There are 18 residues in the CDR3. Germline trimming cut 6 bases from V and 4 bases from J; bases unmatched to any gene: 17. Germline CDR1 and CDR2: MDHEN and SYDVKM. In DNA, the CDR3 is TGTGCCAGCAGAACTGGCGGAACGGTTGGGGACAGGGGCACTGAAGCTTTCTTT. As protein: CASRTGGTVGDRGTEAFF.

The chain uses TRBV20-1 and TRBJ1-3; D remains ambiguous. Trimming shortened V by 7 bases and J by 0 bases, and 4 bases separated the two germline ends. This CDR3 is 11 amino acids long. Germline assignment: CDR1 DFQATT and CDR2 SNEGSKA (reference sequence). The CDR3, as DNA: TGCAGTGTCCGCTCTGGAAACACCATATATTTT. This sequence encodes CSVRSGNTIYF.

This clone appeared a few times. This chain joins TRBV19 and TRBJ1-5; weak D call: TRBD1 (6 bases). The length of the CDR3 is 17 residues. The germline gives CDR1 LNHDA, CDR2 SQIVND (reference sequence). Trimming removed 3 bases from V and 1 base from J, with 16 bases in between. CDR3 sequence: CASSIPFGQGSNQPQHF. The CDR3 DNA sequence: TGTGCCAGTAGTATCCCCTTTGGGCAGGGGAGCAATCAGCCCCAGCATTTT.

The genes are TRBV18 and TRBJ2-1, with TRBD1 as a possible D gene (6 bases). The CDR3 is made up of 18 amino acids. Trimming removed 0 bases from V and 6 bases from J, with 21 bases in between. Germline V gives CDR1 KGHSH, CDR2 LQKENI. The CDR3 nucleotides are TGTGCCAGCTCACCACCGTTTATAAACCGGGACACCGGCAATGAGCAGTTCTTC. It encodes CASSPPFINRDTGNEQFF.

The rearrangement links TRBV28 to TRBJ1-1; tentatively, D is TRBD1 (5 bases). Trimming left V 3 bases short and J 13 bases short, with 15 bases between. The CDR3 loop spans 12 amino acids. CDR1 MDHEN and CDR2 SYDVKM come from the germline V gene. The CDR3 protein is CASSFYQRDGFF. The CDR3 DNA reads TGTGCCAGCAGTTTCTATCAGCGGGACGGTTTCTTT. The variable domain in full, with the rest retrieved from reference TRBV28 and TRBJ1-1, is DVKVTQSSRYLVKRTGEKVFLECVQDMDHENMFWYRQDPGLGLRLIYFSYDVKMKEKGDIPEGYSVSREKKERFSLILESASTNQTSMYLCASSFYQRDGFFGQGTRLTVV.

This chain connects TRBV9 to TRBJ1-4; TRBD1 agrees at 10 bases. Germline V gene sequence: CDR1 SGDLS, CDR2 YYNGEE. V was clipped by 5 bases and J by 8 bases; unmatched bases: 9. This CDR3 region has 15 residues. The CDR3 nucleotides read TGTGCCAGCAGTATTGGGACAGGGGTGAGAGAAAAACTGTTTTTT. This gives the protein CASSIGTGVREKLFF.

V is TRBV19 and J is TRBJ2-3; D not certain. Germline loops: CDR1 LNHDA, CDR2 SQIVND (reference sequence). The CDR3 covers 12 residues. The V and J ends lost 9 bases and 5 bases respectively, with 12 bases between them. CDR3: CASRVSGDTQYF. CDR3 coding DNA: TGTGCCAGCCGAGTGAGTGGAGATACGCAGTATTTT.

This clone was found a few times. This chain links TRBV2 with TRBJ1-2; D gene uncertain. The CDR3 spans 14 residues. Per the germline V gene, CDR1 is SNHLY and CDR2 is FYNNEI. V was clipped by 1 base and J by 6 bases, with 12 bases between them. The CDR3 sequence: CASSEDGPENGYTF. The CDR3 DNA reads TGTGCCAGCAGTGAAGACGGCCCGGAGAATGGCTACACCTTC.

The chain combines TRBV29-1 with TRBJ1-2; TRBD1 matches at 9 bases. The germline CDR1 and CDR2 sequences are SQVTM and ANQGSEA. The CDR3 has 17 residues. J was trimmed by 3 bases and V by 3 bases; bases with no gene match: 14. The chain's CDR3 is CSVDSYSGDRAYYGYTF. The CDR3 DNA is TGCAGCGTTGACTCCTACTCCGGGGACAGGGCGTACTATGGCTACACCTTC.

The chain is built from TRBV18 and TRBJ1-5; D may be TRBD1 (6 bases). The CDR3 has 16 residues. V dropped 5 bases and J dropped 2 bases, with 16 bases sitting between them. CDR1 and CDR2 (germline): KGHSH, LQKENI. The CDR3 coding sequence is TGTGCCAGCTCATACTGGGGGCCGAGGGGCAATCAGCCCCAGCATTTT. Its protein product is CASSYWGPRGNQPQHF.

The rearrangement uses TRBV5-1 and TRBJ1-2; 9 bases are a match to TRBD1. The CDR3 covers 21 residues. The V gene end was trimmed by 2 bases and the J gene end by 5 bases; junction bases not matched to a gene: 25. Looked up from germline, CDR1 is SGHRS and CDR2 is YFSETQ. As DNA, the CDR3 is TGCGCCAGCAGCTTCCGGGCTACGACCGGGACAGGGAGTGGATTTGGGTATGGCTACACCTTC. Translating it yields CASSFRATTGTGSGFGYGYTF.

The chain has TRBV6-1 and TRBJ2-7; 7 bases are a match to TRBD1. V gave up 1 base and J gave up 7 bases; unmatched junction bases: 10. Germline V gene lookup returns CDR1 MNHNS and CDR2 SASEGT. There are 15 residues in the CDR3. CDR3 residues: CASSEEGRGRGEQYV. CDR3 in DNA: TGTGCCAGCAGTGAAGAGGGCAGGGGGAGAGGAGAGCAGTACGTC.

The genes are TRBV6-5 and TRBJ1-5; unclear D gene. There are 15 residues in the CDR3. Germline V CDR1 and CDR2: MNHEY, SVGAGI. Trimming left V 4 bases short and J 0 bases short, with 10 bases between. CDR3 amino acids: CASSLILNSNQPQHF. The CDR3 nucleotides are TGTGCCAGCAGTTTAATTCTAAATAGCAATCAGCCCCAGCATTTT.

The rearrangement joins TRBV25-1 to TRBJ1-1, with TRBD1 as a possible D gene (5 bases). The CDR3 has 13 amino acids. Germline V gives CDR1 MGHDK, CDR2 SYGVNS. Trimming removed 6 bases from V and 5 bases from J, with 13 bases in between. In DNA form, the CDR3 reads TGTGCCAGCAGCGACAGCCTGGGGACTGAAGCTTTCTTT. This translates into CASSDSLGTEAFF.

There are a few counts of this clone. The V call is TRBV27, the J call TRBJ2-5, with a possible D match to TRBD2 (6 bases). Trimming removed 6 bases from V and 2 bases from J, with 13 bases in between. The CDR3 runs 14 residues. Looked up from germline, CDR1 is MNHEY and CDR2 is SMNVEV (reference sequence). CDR3 region: CASRDLADQETQYF. As DNA, the CDR3 is TGTGCCAGCAGGGACTTAGCGGATCAAGAGACCCAGTACTTC.

V is TRBV5-4 and J is TRBJ2-7, with TRBD1 identical over 10 bases. This CDR3 comprises 15 residues. Unmatched junction bases numbered 3, after V lost 0 bases and J lost 3 bases. The germline V gene encodes CDR1 SGHNT and CDR2 YYREEE (reference sequence). The CDR3 coding sequence is TGTGCCAGCAGCTTGGCCAGGACAGGGGGCTACGAGCAGTACTTC. Its protein is CASSLARTGGYEQYF.

The chain recombines TRBV4-3 with TRBJ2-1, with D perhaps TRBD2 (6 bases). The V gene lost 0 bases and the J gene lost 4 bases, with 10 bases spanning the gap. The CDR3 length is 15 residues. The germline CDR1 and CDR2 sequences are LGHNA and YSLEER. Written as DNA, the CDR3 is TGCGCCAGCAGCCAAGAGGTGGGGACTTACAATGAGCAGTTCTTC. Protein sequence: CASSQEVGTYNEQFF.